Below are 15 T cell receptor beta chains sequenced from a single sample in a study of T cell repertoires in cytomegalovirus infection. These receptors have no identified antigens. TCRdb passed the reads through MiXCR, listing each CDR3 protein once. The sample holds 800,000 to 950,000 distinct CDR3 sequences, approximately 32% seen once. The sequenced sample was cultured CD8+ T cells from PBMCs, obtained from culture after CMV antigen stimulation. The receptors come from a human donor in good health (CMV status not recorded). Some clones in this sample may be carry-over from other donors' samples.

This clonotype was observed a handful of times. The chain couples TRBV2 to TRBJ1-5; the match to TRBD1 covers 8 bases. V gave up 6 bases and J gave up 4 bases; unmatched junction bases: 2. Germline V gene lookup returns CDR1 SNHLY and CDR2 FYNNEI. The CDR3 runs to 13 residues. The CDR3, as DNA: TGTGCCAGCAGACGACAGGGGAATCAGCCCCAGCATTTT. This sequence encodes CASRRQGNQPQHF.

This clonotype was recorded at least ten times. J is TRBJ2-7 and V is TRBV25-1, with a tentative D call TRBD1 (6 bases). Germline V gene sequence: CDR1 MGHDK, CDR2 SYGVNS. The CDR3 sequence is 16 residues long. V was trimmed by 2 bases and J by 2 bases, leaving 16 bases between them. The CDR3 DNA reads TGTGCCAGCAGTGAAGGGTGGGGGACAATGACCTACGAGCAGTACGTC. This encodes CASSEGWGTMTYEQYV.

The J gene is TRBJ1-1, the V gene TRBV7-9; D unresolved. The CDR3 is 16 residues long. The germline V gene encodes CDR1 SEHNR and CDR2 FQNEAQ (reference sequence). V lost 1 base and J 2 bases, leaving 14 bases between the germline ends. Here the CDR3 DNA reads TGTGCCAGCAGCTTAGAAGGCAACACCCATAACACTGAAGCTTTCTTT. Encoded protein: CASSLEGNTHNTEAFF.

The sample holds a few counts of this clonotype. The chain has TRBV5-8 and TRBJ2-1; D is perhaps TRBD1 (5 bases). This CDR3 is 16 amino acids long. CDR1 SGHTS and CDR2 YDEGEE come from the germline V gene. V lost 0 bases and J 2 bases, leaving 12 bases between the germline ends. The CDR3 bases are TGTGCCAGCAGCTTGGCAGGGCGGCCGGCCTACAATGAGCAGTTCTTC. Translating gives CASSLAGRPAYNEQFF. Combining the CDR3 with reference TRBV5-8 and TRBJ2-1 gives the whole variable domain EAGVTQSPTHLIKTRGQQATLRCSPISGHTSVYWYQQALGLGLQFLLWYDEGEERNRGNFPPRFSGRQFPNYSSELNVNALELEDSALYLCASSLAGRPAYNEQFFGPGTRLTVL.

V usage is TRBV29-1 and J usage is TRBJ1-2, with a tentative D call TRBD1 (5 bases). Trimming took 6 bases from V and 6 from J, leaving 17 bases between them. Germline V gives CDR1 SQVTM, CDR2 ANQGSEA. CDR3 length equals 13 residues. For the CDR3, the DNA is TGCAGCGTCTTAAACCAAGGGGTCCATGGCTACACCTTC. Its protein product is CSVLNQGVHGYTF. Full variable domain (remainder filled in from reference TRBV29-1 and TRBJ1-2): SAVISQKPSRDICQRGTSLTIQCQVDSQVTMMFWYRQQPGQSLTLIATANQGSEATYESGFVIDKFPISRPNLTFSTLTVSNMSPEDSSIYLCSVLNQGVHGYTFGSGTRLTVV.

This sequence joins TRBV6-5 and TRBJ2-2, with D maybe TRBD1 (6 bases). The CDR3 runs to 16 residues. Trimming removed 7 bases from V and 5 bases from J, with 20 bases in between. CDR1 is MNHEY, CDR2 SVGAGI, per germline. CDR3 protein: CASIPTHGGRTGELFF. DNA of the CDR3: TGTGCCAGCATTCCTACCCATGGGGGCAGGACCGGGGAGCTGTTTTTT.

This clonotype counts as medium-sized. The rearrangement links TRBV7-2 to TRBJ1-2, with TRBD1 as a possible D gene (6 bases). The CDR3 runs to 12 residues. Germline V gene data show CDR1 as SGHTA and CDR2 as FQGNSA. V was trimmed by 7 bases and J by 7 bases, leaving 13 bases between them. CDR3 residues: CASISGAGGYTF. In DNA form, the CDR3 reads TGTGCCAGCATTTCAGGGGCGGGTGGCTACACCTTC.

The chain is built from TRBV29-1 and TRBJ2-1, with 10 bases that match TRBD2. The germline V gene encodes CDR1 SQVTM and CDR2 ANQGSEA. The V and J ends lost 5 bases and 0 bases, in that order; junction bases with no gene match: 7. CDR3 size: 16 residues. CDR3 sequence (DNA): TGCAGCGTTACTAGCGGGGAAACCAGCTCCTACAATGAGCAGTTCTTC. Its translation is CSVTSGETSSYNEQFF.

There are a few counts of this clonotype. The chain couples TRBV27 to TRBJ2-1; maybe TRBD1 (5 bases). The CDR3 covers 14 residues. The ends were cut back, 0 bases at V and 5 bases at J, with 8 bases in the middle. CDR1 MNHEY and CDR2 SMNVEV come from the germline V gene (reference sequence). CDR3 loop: CASSLSDNNNEQFF. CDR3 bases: TGTGCCAGCAGTTTATCGGACAACAACAATGAGCAGTTCTTC.

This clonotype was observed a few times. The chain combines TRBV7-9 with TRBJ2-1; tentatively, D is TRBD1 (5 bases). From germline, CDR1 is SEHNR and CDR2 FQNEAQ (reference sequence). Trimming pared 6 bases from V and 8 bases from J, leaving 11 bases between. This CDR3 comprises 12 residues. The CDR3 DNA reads TGTGCCAGCAGGACGACAGTAGATGAGCAGTTCTTC. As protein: CASRTTVDEQFF.

The CDR3 DNA sequence: TGTGCCAGCAGCAACCGGGACAGGGGGCGGATCTATGAAAAACTGTTTTTT. This codes for CASSNRDRGRIYEKLFF. V and J are TRBV5-4 and TRBJ1-4; TRBD1 matches at 12 bases. CDR1 is SGHNT, CDR2 YYREEE, per germline (reference sequence). V lost 4 bases, J lost 6 bases, and 10 bases stayed unmatched. The CDR3 extends over 17 amino acids.

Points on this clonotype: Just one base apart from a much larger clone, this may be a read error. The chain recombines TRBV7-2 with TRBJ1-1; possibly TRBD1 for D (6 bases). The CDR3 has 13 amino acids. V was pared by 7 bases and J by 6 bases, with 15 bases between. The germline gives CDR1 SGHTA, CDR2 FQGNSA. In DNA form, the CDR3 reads TGTGCCAGCAACTTTCCCAGGGGCCCTGAAGCTTTCTTT. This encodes CASNFPRGPEAFF.

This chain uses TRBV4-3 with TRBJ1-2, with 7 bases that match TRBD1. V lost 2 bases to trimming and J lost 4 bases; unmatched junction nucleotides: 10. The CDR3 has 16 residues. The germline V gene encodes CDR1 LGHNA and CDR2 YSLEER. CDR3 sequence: CASSQSDRERLYGYTF. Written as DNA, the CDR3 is TGCGCCAGCAGCCAATCCGACAGGGAACGTCTCTATGGCTACACCTTC.

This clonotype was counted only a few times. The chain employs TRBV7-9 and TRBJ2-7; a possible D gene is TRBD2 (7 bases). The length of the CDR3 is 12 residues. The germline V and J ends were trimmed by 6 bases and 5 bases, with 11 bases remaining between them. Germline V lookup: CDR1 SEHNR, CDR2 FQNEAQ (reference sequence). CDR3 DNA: TGTGCCAGCAGGAGGGGGGGGGACGAGCAGTACGTC. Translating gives CASRRGGDEQYV.

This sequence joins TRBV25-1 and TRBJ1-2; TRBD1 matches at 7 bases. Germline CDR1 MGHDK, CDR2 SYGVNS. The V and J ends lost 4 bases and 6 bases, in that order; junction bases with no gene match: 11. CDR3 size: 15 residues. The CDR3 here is CASSGSTGWRHGYTF. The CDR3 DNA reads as TGTGCCAGCAGTGGGTCGACAGGGTGGCGACATGGCTACACCTTC.